These 22 T cell receptor beta chains share one sample of origin, sequenced in a study of T cell repertoires in cytomegalovirus infection. One entry per CDR3 protein, called by TCRdb with MiXCR from the reads. The table has approximately 280,000 distinct CDR3 sequences, 22% seen once; the top ten hold roughly 19%. No antigen is known for these receptors. The specimen was cultured PBMCs, collected from culture after CMV antigen stimulation. Every receptor here comes from a human donor in good health (CMV status not recorded). Some clones in this sample may be carry-over from other donors' samples.

This clonotype has a handful of counts. The chain employs TRBV4-2 and TRBJ1-2; tentatively, D is TRBD1 (5 bases). Germline-derived CDR1 and CDR2 are LGHNA and YNFKEQ. V was clipped by 0 bases and J by 3 bases, with 11 bases between them. The CDR3 runs 15 residues. In DNA, the CDR3 is TGTGCCAGCAGCCAAGATTGGAGCAGGGACTATGGCTACACCTTC. Amino acids: CASSQDWSRDYGYTF.

The CDR3 loop is CASSLALSSFSTEAFF. The CDR3 DNA is TGTGCCAGCAGCTTAGCGTTATCGAGCTTTTCCACTGAAGCTTTCTTT. This chain joins TRBV7-9 and TRBJ1-1; no reliable D call. Trimming took off 0 bases at V and 4 bases at J, with 15 bases between the two ends. CDR1 is SEHNR, CDR2 FQNEAQ, per germline (reference sequence). This CDR3 has 16 residues. Full variable domain (remainder filled in from reference TRBV7-9 and TRBJ1-1): DTGVSQNPRHKITKRGQNVTFRCDPISEHNRLYWYRQTLGQGPEFLTYFQNEAQLEKSRLLSDRFSAERPKGSFSTLEIQRTEQGDSAMYLCASSLALSSFSTEAFFGQGTRLTVV.

The chain employs TRBV20-1 and TRBJ1-2, with 9 bases fitting TRBD1. The junction had 5 bases not matched to a gene; V was cut back by 4 bases and J by 5 bases. The germline gives CDR1 DFQATT, CDR2 SNEGSKA (reference sequence). The length of the CDR3 is 13 residues. CDR3: CSAKQGAGYGYTF. Written as DNA, the CDR3 is TGCAGTGCTAAACAGGGGGCTGGTTATGGCTACACCTTC.

V gene TRBV2 combines with J gene TRBJ2-1; 9 bases fit TRBD2. There are 15 residues in the CDR3. The J segment lost 10 bases and the V segment lost 7 bases, leaving 14 bases of the junction unmatched. CDR1 and CDR2 from the germline V gene are SNHLY and FYNNEI. The CDR3 loop is CASKLGREGPREQFF. Written as DNA, the CDR3 is TGTGCCAGCAAGTTAGGGCGGGAGGGCCCTCGAGAGCAGTTCTTC.

This clonotype has ten or more counts. The chain couples TRBV12-3 or TRBV12-4 to TRBJ1-1, with a tentative D call TRBD1 (5 bases). This CDR3 spans 15 amino acids. Trimming stripped 2 bases from V and 0 bases from J, with 10 bases between. The CDR3 region has the DNA TGTGCCAGCAGTTTAAGGGACGAGATGAACACTGAAGCTTTCTTT. Translating gives CASSLRDEMNTEAFF.

V gene TRBV19 combines with J gene TRBJ1-5; the D is unclear. The CDR3 has 12 amino acids. V lost 9 bases to trimming and J lost 4 bases, with 10 bases between them. CDR1 and CDR2 from the germline V gene are LNHDA and SQIVND (reference sequence). The CDR3 nucleotides read TGTGCCAGCAGCCGATCGAATCAGCCCCAGCATTTT. This codes for CASSRSNQPQHF. Full variable domain (missing parts from reference TRBV19 and TRBJ1-5): DGGITQSPKYLFRKEGQNVTLSCEQNLNHDAMYWYRQDPGQGLRLIYYSQIVNDFQKGDIAEGYSVSREKKESFPLTVTSAQKNPTAFYLCASSRSNQPQHFGDGTRLSIL.

This clonotype was picked up a small number of times. The chain carries TRBV7-8 and TRBJ1-5, with a possible D match to TRBD1 (5 bases). This CDR3 has 14 amino acids. Germline CDR1 SGHVS, CDR2 FQNEAQ. Trimming took off 4 bases at V and 5 bases at J, with 12 bases between the two ends. The CDR3: CASSWDGEYQPQHF. CDR3 DNA: TGTGCCAGCAGCTGGGACGGAGAATATCAGCCCCAGCATTTT.

This clonotype was counted only a few times. The rearrangement links TRBV6-1 to TRBJ2-1, with D possibly TRBD2 on 6 matching bases. The CDR3 spans 13 residues. Trimming stripped 4 bases from V and 8 bases from J, with 12 bases between. CDR1 is MNHNS, CDR2 SASEGT, per germline. The CDR3 spells CASSADPGDEQFF. CDR3 bases: TGTGCCAGCAGTGCCGACCCGGGGGATGAGCAGTTCTTC.

This clonotype was counted a few times. This chain links TRBV25-1 with TRBJ1-2; 7 nucleotides agree with TRBD1. After removal of 8 bases from V and 5 bases from J, the junction contained 8 bases not matched to a gene. The CDR3 has 13 amino acids. Germline-derived CDR1 and CDR2 are MGHDK and SYGVNS. CDR3 nucleotide sequence: TGTGCCAGCGGGGTGGCAGGGGGTTATGGCTACACCTTC. Translation: CASGVAGGYGYTF.

This clonotype appeared many times. The V and J genes are TRBV28 and TRBJ1-4; D is undetermined. The V gene lost 4 bases and the J gene lost 8 bases, with 5 bases spanning the gap. The CDR3 sequence is 11 residues long. Germline V gene data show CDR1 as MDHEN and CDR2 as SYDVKM. The DNA of the CDR3 is TGTGCCAGCAGTTCTCTGGAAAAACTGTTTTTT. Protein: CASSSLEKLFF.

This clonotype was observed at least ten times. The V and J genes are TRBV7-2 and TRBJ2-1; D call uncertain. Germline CDR1 reads SGHTA; CDR2 reads FQGNSA. The CDR3 consists of 13 residues. The V end was cut by 1 base, the J end by 8 bases, with 9 bases between. CDR3 sequence reads: CASSLGGRDEQFF. For the CDR3, the DNA is TGTGCCAGCAGCTTAGGAGGTAGGGATGAGCAGTTCTTC.

The chain is built from TRBV11-3 and TRBJ1-2, with TRBD1 matching 9 bases. CDR3 length: 15 residues. The trim removed 5 bases at V and 6 bases at J, leaving 10 bases unmatched. Germline V gene sequence: CDR1 SGHNT, CDR2 YENEEA. The CDR3 loop is CASSLMGQGFNGYTF. The DNA of the CDR3 is TGTGCCAGCAGCCTCATGGGACAGGGATTTAATGGCTACACCTTC.

This clonotype was seen repeatedly, ten times or more. In nucleotides, the CDR3 is TGTGCTTCGGTTAGACAGACAAACACTGAAGCTTTCTTT. Its translation is CASVRQTNTEAFF. J is TRBJ1-1 and V is TRBV7-2, with a tentative D call TRBD1 (5 bases). Germline V gives CDR1 SGHTA, CDR2 FQGNSA. This CDR3 is 13 amino acids long.

This clonotype was counted a few times. V gene TRBV6-1 combines with J gene TRBJ2-3, with 12 bases aligning to TRBD1. The CDR3 has 15 amino acids. V shed 11 bases, J shed 5 bases, and the junction held 11 bases outside the gene matches. From germline, CDR1 is MNHNS and CDR2 SASEGT. The chain's CDR3 is CAGKPGQGAGDTQYF. CDR3 coding DNA: TGTGCCGGAAAACCGGGACAGGGGGCTGGAGATACGCAGTATTTT.

The gene calls are TRBV14 and TRBJ2-7; D call uncertain. Germline V gives CDR1 SGHDN, CDR2 FVKESK. The length of the CDR3 is 17 residues. Trimming shortened V by 1 base and J by 7 bases, and 23 bases separated the two germline ends. As DNA, the CDR3 is TGTGCCAGCAGCCAAGCCCCTACTATGTCCCTTATGGGGGAGCAGTACGTC. This encodes CASSQAPTMSLMGEQYV.

This clonotype was observed a few times. This chain joins TRBV20-1 and TRBJ2-2, with 7 bases lining up with TRBD2. CDR3 length: 14 amino acids. The trim removed 3 bases at V and 3 bases at J, leaving 4 bases unmatched. CDR1 and CDR2 (germline): DFQATT, SNEGSKA (reference sequence). CDR3 nucleotide sequence: TGCAGTGCTAGGGCTAGCGGAGACACCGGGGAGCTGTTTTTT. Protein: CSARASGDTGELFF.

The sample holds many counts of this clonotype. The V gene is TRBV7-6, the J gene TRBJ2-3, with TRBD2 as a possible D gene (6 bases). CDR1 and CDR2 from the germline V gene are SGHVS and FNYEAQ. Trimming removed 0 bases from V and 5 bases from J, with 6 bases in between. The CDR3 is made up of 13 amino acids. The DNA of the CDR3 is TGTGCCAGCAGCTTAGCGGGGGGAGATACGCAGTATTTT. It specifies CASSLAGGDTQYF.

This clonotype was counted a few times. The V gene is TRBV10-3, the J gene TRBJ2-5, with TRBD1 matching 11 bases. This CDR3 is 15 amino acids long. V was clipped by 1 base and J by 5 bases; unmatched bases: 3. Germline assignment: CDR1 ENHRY and CDR2 SYGVKD. CDR3 DNA: TGTGCCATCAGTGAGTGGACAGGGGGCTTGGAGACCCAGTACTTC. Its protein is CAISEWTGGLETQYF.

The chain employs TRBV20-1 and TRBJ1-1; 8 bases map to TRBD1. CDR1 is DFQATT, CDR2 SNEGSKA, per germline (reference sequence). V trimming: 1 base; J trimming: 7 bases; junction bases outside the gene matches: 8. CDR3 length equals 14 residues. CDR3 residues: CSARAPGGMGEAFF. In nucleotides, the CDR3 is TGCAGTGCTAGAGCCCCAGGGGGCATGGGTGAAGCTTTCTTT.

The V gene is TRBV4-1, the J gene TRBJ2-1; the match to TRBD2 covers 7 bases. J was trimmed by 0 bases and V by 3 bases; bases with no gene match: 11. There are 18 residues in the CDR3. Germline values: CDR1 MGHRA, CDR2 YSYEKL. The DNA of the CDR3 is TGCGCCAGCAGCCAGAGTTATGCGGGAGATCCCTCCTACAATGAGCAGTTCTTC. As protein: CASSQSYAGDPSYNEQFF.

The chain joins TRBV11-2 to TRBJ2-1; 9 bases match TRBD2. The germline V gene encodes CDR1 SGHAT and CDR2 FQNNGV. After removal of 5 bases from V and 3 bases from J, the junction contained 8 bases not matched to a gene. The CDR3 sequence is 16 residues long. Written as DNA, the CDR3 is TGTGCCAGCAGCCTCCATAGCGGGAGTCTCTACAATGAGCAGTTCTTC. Amino acid sequence: CASSLHSGSLYNEQFF.

This clonotype was seen a handful of times. This chain uses TRBV3-1 with TRBJ2-1; tentatively, D is TRBD2 (6 bases). V lost 0 bases and J lost 4, with 13 bases in between. This CDR3 has 16 amino acids. The V gene's germline CDR1 is LGHDT and CDR2 YNNKEL (reference sequence). CDR3 amino acids: CASSQDISGVYNEQFF. The CDR3 DNA reads as TGTGCCAGCAGCCAAGATATTTCGGGGGTATACAATGAGCAGTTCTTC.